Listed here are 12 T cell receptor beta chains from one sample, sequenced in a study of cytomegalovirus exposure and HLA in healthy donors (TCRdb year 2017). The library was made by the immunoSEQ multiplex PCR assay. For the multiplex PCR, a mixture combining 60 forward primers for TCR Vbeta segments and 13 reverse primers for TCR Jbeta segments was used. In its TCRdb copy, this immuneACCESS table keeps in-frame sequences only and misses some clones. Where compared with another copy, unresolved V genes explain less than half of these, and the others have no known cause. For this sample there are some 95,000 clones; over 70% appear just once. Less than 5% of the sample goes to the ten largest clones. Sequenced sample: PBMCs. These receptors came from a woman aged 35 to 49 in good health and CMV-seronegative.

J is TRBJ2-7 and V is TRBV6-1; D remains ambiguous. This CDR3 has 13 amino acids. CDR1 and CDR2 from the germline V gene are MNHNS and SASEGT. V was cut by 4 bases and J by 4 bases, with 11 bases left in between. The CDR3 spells CASSGPELYEQYF. The CDR3 nucleotides are TGTGCCAGCAGTGGTCCAGAACTATACGAGCAGTACTTC.

V is TRBV7-9 and J is TRBJ2-3; D remains ambiguous. The CDR3 contains 18 residues. The germline gives CDR1 SEHNR, CDR2 FQNEAQ (reference sequence). V dropped 0 bases and J dropped 0 bases, with 16 bases sitting between them. The DNA of the CDR3 is TGTGCCAGCAGCTTAGCGCTCGTTGTTACAGTTAGCACAGATACGCAGTATTTT. Its translation is CASSLALVVTVSTDTQYF. The full variable domain, completed using reference TRBV7-9 and TRBJ2-3, is DTGVSQNPRHKITKRGQNVTFRCDPISEHNRLYWYRQTLGQGPEFLTYFQNEAQLEKSRLLSDRFSAERPKGSFSTLEIQRTEQGDSAMYLCASSLALVVTVSTDTQYFGPGTRLTVL.

V is TRBV27 and J is TRBJ1-4; D unresolved. V lost 7 bases, J lost 7 bases, and 13 bases lay in between. Germline CDR1 and CDR2: MNHEY and SMNVEV (reference sequence). CDR3 size: 13 residues. The CDR3 DNA sequence: TGTGCCAGCACCCGACGGGATGGTGAAAAACTGTTTTTT. Translated, it gives CASTRRDGEKLFF.

This chain connects TRBV5-4 to TRBJ1-1; D unclear. The CDR3 totals 13 residues. Germline CDR1 is SGHNT and CDR2 is YYREEE (reference sequence). The V gene lost 7 bases and the J gene lost 3 bases, with 13 bases spanning the gap. In nucleotides, the CDR3 is TGTGCCAGCCTTCGGGGAAACGACACTGAAGCTTTCTTT. Translation gives CASLRGNDTEAFF.

This clone appeared a few times. This sequence joins TRBV7-2 and TRBJ1-2, with 8 nucleotides matching TRBD1. With 5 bases clipped from V and 7 bases from J, the junction kept 15 bases outside the gene matches. The CDR3 covers 16 residues. The V gene's germline CDR1 is SGHTA and CDR2 FQGNSA. CDR3 nucleotide sequence: TGTGCCAGCAGCCGCGATGGGACAGGCAATCAGGGTGGCTACACCTTC. It is translated as CASSRDGTGNQGGYTF.

This chain uses TRBV7-2 with TRBJ2-7; D perhaps matches TRBD2 (6 bases). The germline gives CDR1 SGHTA, CDR2 FQGNSA. This CDR3 has 16 residues. V lost 2 bases and J lost 4, with 18 bases in between. CDR3: CASSLLRGGGSYEQYF. The DNA for the CDR3 is TGTGCCAGCAGCTTACTCCGGGGCGGAGGGTCTTACGAGCAGTACTTC.

Note on this clone: The final CDR3 position lacks the conserved phenylalanine or tryptophan, pointing to a likely read error. The V gene is TRBV2, the J gene TRBJ1-4; the match to TRBD1 covers 7 bases. Germline lookup yields CDR1 SNHLY and CDR2 FYNNEI. The CDR3 is 14 amino acids. The junction had 7 bases not matched to a gene; V was cut back by 7 bases and J by 5 bases. CDR3 DNA: TGTGCCAGCAATATACAGGGGTTAAATGAAAAACTGTTTGTT. Its translation is CASNIQGLNEKLFV.

Regarding this clone: At one end, the junction sequence differs from germline, possibly due to a read error. The J gene is TRBJ2-5, the V gene TRBV7-7, with 7 bases matching TRBD2. Germline-derived CDR1 and CDR2 are SSHAT and FNYEAQ (reference sequence). This CDR3 is 14 amino acids long. CDR3 nucleotide sequence: TGTGCTAGCAGCTTGGACGCCGGGGGGGAGACCCAGTACTTC. This codes for CASSLDAGGETQYF.

The DNA for the CDR3 is TGTGCCAGCAGTGGAACGGAGAGCTCCTACAATGAGCAGTTCTTC. It yields the protein CASSGTESSYNEQFF. The V gene is TRBV25-1, the J gene TRBJ2-1; D gene unclear. CDR3 length equals 15 residues. Trimming stripped 4 bases from V and 0 bases from J, with 10 bases between. CDR1 and CDR2 (germline): MGHDK, SYGVNS.

The chain couples TRBV7-2 to TRBJ2-2, with a weak D call TRBD2 (6 bases). With 4 bases removed from V and 5 bases from J, the gap between germline ends came to 17 bases. This CDR3 is 16 amino acids long. The germline V gene has CDR1 SGHTA and CDR2 FQGNSA. CDR3 nucleotides: TGTGCCAGCAGCTCCCCGACGGAGGGGAGGACCGGGGAGCTGTTTTTT. It codes for CASSSPTEGRTGELFF.

This chain links TRBV18 with TRBJ1-6; D remains unclear. The CDR3 has 16 amino acids. Germline-derived CDR1 and CDR2 are KGHSH and LQKENI. Between the trimmed V and J ends, which lost 2 bases and 7 bases, there was a span of 15 bases. The CDR3 coding sequence is TGTGCCAGCTCACCAAATCCGTCGTCCCTCAATTCACCCCTCCACTTT. This gives the protein CASSPNPSSLNSPLHF.

This clone was counted only a few times. V usage is TRBV5-1 and J usage is TRBJ2-7; TRBD1 matches at 7 bases. CDR1 is SGHRS, CDR2 YFSETQ, per germline. Trimming took 0 bases from V and 3 from J; bases not matched to a gene: 0. This CDR3 is built from 13 residues. In DNA form, the CDR3 reads TGCGCCAGCAGCTTGGACAGGGGCTACGAGCAGTACTTC. It is translated as CASSLDRGYEQYF.